A single sample gave rise to the 26 T cell receptor beta chains below, sequenced in a study of blood T cell repertoires in COVID-19. TCRdb's copy holds only in-frame clones and misses some; the assay was immunoSEQ multiplex PCR. The data hold over 600,000 clones, with just under 90% observed a single time. Sequencing used peripheral blood. These receptors were obtained from a woman in her late teens or twenties with acute or convalescent COVID-19.

J is TRBJ1-2 and V is TRBV11-2; D is unclear. The CDR3 runs 14 residues. Between the trimmed V and J ends, which lost 2 bases and 0 bases, there was a span of 7 bases. The V gene's germline CDR1 is SGHAT and CDR2 FQNNGV. The CDR3 protein is CASSLTDANYGYTF. The DNA for the CDR3 is TGTGCCAGCAGCTTAACAGACGCTAACTATGGCTACACCTTC. The full variable domain, in which reference TRBV11-2 and TRBJ1-2 provide the parts outside the CDR3, is EAGVAQSPRYKIIEKRQSVAFWCNPISGHATLYWYQQILGQGPKLLIQFQNNGVVDDSQLPKDRFSAERLKGVDSTLKIQPAKLEDSAVYLCASSLTDANYGYTFGSGTRLTVV.

J is TRBJ1-5 and V is TRBV7-2; TRBD1 is a possible D gene (6 bases). Germline V gene lookup returns CDR1 SGHTA and CDR2 FQGNSA. CDR3 length: 15 residues. V was cut by 5 bases and J by 0 bases, with 11 bases left in between. The CDR3 coding sequence is TGTGCCAGCAGCCCCGGGACAAATAGCAATCAGCCCCAGCATTTT. Protein: CASSPGTNSNQPQHF. Supplemented by reference TRBV7-2 and TRBJ1-5, the full variable domain reads GAGVSQSPSNKVTEKGKDVELRCDPISGHTALYWYRQSLGQGLEFLIYFQGNSAPDKSGLPSDRFSAERTGGSVSTLTIQRTQQEDSAVYLCASSPGTNSNQPQHFGDGTRLSIL.

This clone was counted only a few times. This chain uses TRBV30 with TRBJ2-2, with TRBD1 as a possible D gene (6 bases). The CDR3 totals 16 residues. V was pared by 2 bases and J by 5 bases, with 18 bases between. Germline V CDR1 and CDR2: GTSNPN, SVGIG (reference sequence). The CDR3 loop is CAWSTNWAGDTGELFF. The CDR3 DNA is TGTGCCTGGAGTACTAACTGGGCAGGGGATACCGGGGAGCTGTTTTTT.

The chain combines TRBV7-2 with TRBJ2-3; TRBD2 aligns across 14 bases. CDR1 is SGHTA, CDR2 FQGNSA, per germline. After removal of 1 base from V and 5 bases from J, the junction contained 5 bases not matched to a gene. The length of the CDR3 is 17 residues. This chain's CDR3 is CASSLVGLAGGIDTQYF. The CDR3 nucleotides are TGTGCCAGCAGCTTAGTAGGACTAGCGGGGGGTATAGATACGCAGTATTTT.

The chain employs TRBV13 and TRBJ2-2; 10 nucleotides match TRBD1. CDR3 length: 17 amino acids. CDR1 is PRHDT, CDR2 FYEKMQ, per germline (reference sequence). V lost 4 bases and J lost 11; bases outside the gene matches: 16. CDR3 nucleotides: TGTGCCAGCAGCTCAGGGACAGGGGTTCAACTTTTACGTGAGCTGTTTTTT. Translation: CASSSGTGVQLLRELFF.

About this clone: The same CDR3 arises from other DNA sequences in this sample as well. The CDR3 sequence: CASSLTGGGSPLHF. The CDR3 nucleotides read TGTGCCAGCAGTCTAACAGGGGGCGGTTCACCCCTCCACTTT. The chain joins TRBV27 to TRBJ1-6, with 9 bases aligning to TRBD1. CDR1 MNHEY and CDR2 SMNVEV come from the germline V gene (reference sequence). CDR3 length: 14 residues. The V and J ends lost 5 bases and 9 bases, in that order; junction bases with no gene match: 5.

The rearrangement uses TRBV6-5 and TRBJ1-1; no reliable D call. From germline, CDR1 is MNHEY and CDR2 SVGAGI. Trimming took off 2 bases at V and 2 bases at J, with 9 bases between the two ends. The CDR3 has 14 residues. As DNA, the CDR3 is TGTGCCAGCAGTTACGAACAGTCAAACACTGAAGCTTTCTTT. Its translation is CASSYEQSNTEAFF.

This chain connects TRBV9 to TRBJ2-7; 11 bases match TRBD1. CDR3 length: 16 residues. Germline V gene lookup returns CDR1 SGDLS and CDR2 YYNGEE. V shed 0 bases, J shed 2 bases, and the junction held 4 bases outside the gene matches. CDR3 bases: TGTGCCAGCAGCGTAGGGACAGGGGGCGTTCCCTACGAGCAGTACTTC. Protein product: CASSVGTGGVPYEQYF.

The V call is TRBV9, the J call TRBJ1-4; possibly TRBD1 for D (6 bases). The CDR3 consists of 16 residues. V was trimmed by 3 bases and J by 4 bases, leaving 16 bases between them. Germline V gene lookup returns CDR1 SGDLS and CDR2 YYNGEE. The CDR3 protein is CASSESPGQLNEKLFF. The CDR3 DNA sequence: TGTGCCAGCAGCGAGTCACCGGGACAACTTAATGAAAAACTGTTTTTT.

V usage is TRBV5-1 and J usage is TRBJ1-4; D is ambiguous. CDR3 length: 17 amino acids. CDR1 and CDR2 from the germline V gene are SGHRS and YFSETQ. V gave up 1 base and J gave up 6 bases, with 19 bases separating them. CDR3 bases: TGCGCCAGCAGCTTGTACGATCGGGGTGAGGTTGATGAAAAACTGTTTTTT. Encoded protein: CASSLYDRGEVDEKLFF.

The V call is TRBV3-1 (or the pseudogene TRBV3-2), the J call TRBJ1-2; D is unclear. This CDR3 contains 18 residues. From germline, CDR1 is LGHDT and CDR2 YNNKEL (reference sequence). With 1 base removed from V and 0 bases from J, the gap between germline ends came to 18 bases. The DNA of the CDR3 is TGTGCCAGCAGCCAAGTCCGAGGGCCGGGAAGGTCTAACTATGGCTACACCTTC. Translation: CASSQVRGPGRSNYGYTF.

This chain joins TRBV27 and TRBJ2-7; 11 nucleotides agree with TRBD2. Germline V lookup: CDR1 MNHEY, CDR2 SMNVEV (reference sequence). The CDR3 sequence is 14 residues long. The junction had 4 bases not matched to a gene; V was cut back by 3 bases and J by 6 bases. CDR3 nucleotides: TGTGCCAGCAGTTTTCCCGGGACTAGCGGCGAGCAGTACTTC. It translates to CASSFPGTSGEQYF.

The chain joins TRBV19 to TRBJ1-6; TRBD1 agrees at 7 bases. The CDR3 is made up of 14 amino acids. CDR1 and CDR2 (germline): LNHDA, SQIVND (reference sequence). V shed 5 bases, J shed 10 bases, and the junction held 8 bases outside the gene matches. CDR3 protein: CASSLPTGQSPLHF. CDR3 bases: TGTGCCAGTAGTCTGCCGACAGGGCAATCACCCCTCCACTTT. The whole variable domain, filled in from reference TRBV19 and TRBJ1-6, reads DGGITQSPKYLFRKEGQNVTLSCEQNLNHDAMYWYRQDPGQGLRLIYYSQIVNDFQKGDIAEGYSVSREKKESFPLTVTSAQKNPTAFYLCASSLPTGQSPLHFGNGTRLTVT.

The chain carries TRBV27 and TRBJ2-7, with TRBD1 identical over 9 bases. V lost 6 bases, J lost 3 bases, and 9 bases stayed unmatched. Germline values: CDR1 MNHEY, CDR2 SMNVEV (reference sequence). CDR3 length: 15 residues. Written as DNA, the CDR3 is TGTGCCAGCAGCTACCTGGGACAGGGTCTCTACGAGCAGTACTTC. Amino acids: CASSYLGQGLYEQYF.

The chain carries TRBV7-2 and TRBJ2-3; 10 positions match TRBD1. The V gene end was trimmed by 9 bases and the J gene end by 4 bases; junction bases not matched to a gene: 4. CDR1 is SGHTA and CDR2 is FQGNSA in the germline V gene. The CDR3 length is 13 residues. This CDR3 reads CARGQGTSDTQYF. Here the CDR3 DNA reads TGTGCCAGGGGACAGGGGACCTCAGATACGCAGTATTTT.

Only a few counts were recorded for this clone. V and J are TRBV27 and TRBJ1-2; 8 bases are a match to TRBD1. Germline values: CDR1 MNHEY, CDR2 SMNVEV (reference sequence). There are 13 residues in the CDR3. The V gene end was trimmed by 6 bases and the J gene end by 4 bases; junction bases not matched to a gene: 4. The CDR3 DNA reads as TGTGCCAGCAGCCTACAGGGGGGCTATGGCTACACCTTC. This codes for CASSLQGGYGYTF.

The chain is built from TRBV5-1 and TRBJ2-5, with D tentatively TRBD1 (5 bases). Germline CDR1 SGHRS, CDR2 YFSETQ. Trimming left V 0 bases short and J 0 bases short, with 9 bases between. This CDR3 spans 15 amino acids. CDR3 sequence reads: CASSLGQQYQETQYF. CDR3 bases: TGCGCCAGCAGCTTGGGACAGCAGTACCAAGAGACCCAGTACTTC. Variable domain in full (rest from reference TRBV5-1 and TRBJ2-5): KAGVTQTPRYLIKTRGQQVTLSCSPISGHRSVSWYQQTPGQGLQFLFEYFSETQRNKGNFPGRFSGRQFSNSRSEMNVSTLELGDSALYLCASSLGQQYQETQYFGPGTRLLVL.

Notes on this clone: One junction end does not reproduce the germline sequence, and a read error may be involved. The chain couples TRBV27 to TRBJ1-2; the D gene is possibly TRBD1 (5 bases). CDR1 is MNHEY and CDR2 is SMNVEV in the germline V gene (reference sequence). The CDR3 covers 13 residues. The CDR3 coding sequence is TGTGCTAGCAGCCCCCTCGGGGGTAGTATCCACACCTTC. Its translation is CASSPLGGSIHTF.

This clone is a singleton in its sample. The gene calls are TRBV11-3 and TRBJ1-1, with 8 bases lining up with TRBD1. From germline, CDR1 is SGHNT and CDR2 YENEEA. CDR3 length: 16 residues. V shed 5 bases, J shed 5 bases, and the junction held 13 bases outside the gene matches. This CDR3 is CASSTRQTGGGTEAFF. As DNA, the CDR3 is TGTGCCAGCAGCACACGACAAACAGGGGGAGGAACTGAAGCTTTCTTT.

The J gene is TRBJ1-1, the V gene TRBV7-2; no clear D. Trimming removed 7 bases from V and 1 base from J, with 7 bases in between. This CDR3 has 12 residues. Germline CDR1 SGHTA, CDR2 FQGNSA. The CDR3 loop reads CASNNRNTEAFF. In DNA form, the CDR3 reads TGTGCCAGCAACAACAGGAACACTGAAGCTTTCTTT. The whole variable domain, remainder taken from reference TRBV7-2 and TRBJ1-1, is GAGVSQSPSNKVTEKGKDVELRCDPISGHTALYWYRQSLGQGLEFLIYFQGNSAPDKSGLPSDRFSAERTGGSVSTLTIQRTQQEDSAVYLCASNNRNTEAFFGQGTRLTVV.

This sequence joins TRBV2 and TRBJ1-3; a possible D gene is TRBD1 (5 bases). This CDR3 is 18 amino acids long. The germline gives CDR1 SNHLY, CDR2 FYNNEI. The V and J ends lost 6 bases and 0 bases respectively, with 21 bases between them. CDR3: CASRGPKINTGSGNTIYF. The CDR3 DNA sequence: TGTGCCAGCAGGGGGCCAAAAATCAACACGGGCTCTGGAAACACCATATATTTT.

The chain recombines TRBV3-1 (or the pseudogene TRBV3-2) with TRBJ2-2, with TRBD2 as a possible D gene (5 bases). The CDR3 has 14 amino acids. V was clipped by 5 bases and J by 6 bases, with 13 bases between them. Germline V CDR1 and CDR2: LGHDT, YNNKEL (reference sequence). The CDR3 DNA follows: TGTGCCAGCAGCACCCGGACTGGTTCCGGGGAGCTGTTTTTT. It yields the protein CASSTRTGSGELFF.

The V call is TRBV23-1, the J call TRBJ1-3; D call uncertain. TRBV23-1 is treated as an ORF (open reading frame) with a function not yet certain. The V end lost 4 bases, the J end lost 0 bases, and 16 bases lay between the germline ends. The CDR3 consists of 17 residues. The CDR3 DNA reads as TGCGCCAGCAGTCCTCCGGGCGAGGGTAACTCTGGAAACACCATATATTTT. Its protein is CASSPPGEGNSGNTIYF.

V gene TRBV11-2 combines with J gene TRBJ2-7; 7 bases are a match to TRBD1. V shed 0 bases, J shed 0 bases, and the junction held 2 bases outside the gene matches. The germline CDR1 and CDR2 sequences are SGHAT and FQNNGV. The CDR3 covers 15 residues. The CDR3 sequence is CASSLDWDSSYEQYF. The DNA of the CDR3 is TGTGCCAGCAGCTTAGATTGGGACAGCTCCTACGAGCAGTACTTC.

The genes are TRBV7-2 and TRBJ1-1; D might be TRBD1 (5 bases). Germline V CDR1 and CDR2: SGHTA, FQGNSA. V gave up 4 bases and J gave up 1 base, with 19 bases separating them. CDR3 length equals 17 residues. As DNA, the CDR3 is TGTGCCAGCAGCTCGACGGCCGGGGGGATAGGGAACACTGAAGCTTTCTTT. It codes for CASSSTAGGIGNTEAFF.

This chain links TRBV3-1 (or the pseudogene TRBV3-2) with TRBJ2-2, with 10 positions matching TRBD2. V was clipped by 8 bases and J by 4 bases; unmatched bases: 16. The germline CDR1 and CDR2 sequences are LGHDT and YNNKEL (reference sequence). This CDR3 spans 18 amino acids. CDR3 DNA: TGTGCCAGCCGGTCCCTATTGGCCAGCGGGAGGGTCACCGGGGAGCTGTTTTTT. This encodes CASRSLLASGRVTGELFF.